The 20 T cell receptor beta chains in this list originate from one sample, sequenced in a study of identical twins. From the 5' RACE reads, TCRdb called clonotypes with MiXCR, one entry per CDR3 protein. The sample shows hundreds of thousands of distinct CDR3 sequences, approximately 13% of them seen only once. Another study also made use of these data, one on yellow fever vaccine responses in identical twins.

The sample taken for sequencing was PBMCs. These receptors were taken from a young woman in good health.

The chain links TRBV29-1 to TRBJ1-1; D not resolved. Germline CDR1 reads SQVTM; CDR2 reads ANQGSEA. The CDR3 is made up of 15 amino acids. V lost 5 bases, J lost 2 bases, and 18 bases lay in between. CDR3 residues: CSVFRAGSLNTEAFF. CDR3 in DNA: TGCAGCGTTTTCCGGGCAGGCTCCCTTAACACTGAAGCTTTCTTT. The whole variable domain, filled in from reference TRBV29-1 and TRBJ1-1, reads SAVISQKPSRDICQRGTSLTIQCQVDSQVTMMFWYRQQPGQSLTLIATANQGSEATYESGFVIDKFPISRPNLTFSTLTVSNMSPEDSSIYLCSVFRAGSLNTEAFFGQGTRLTVV.

The J gene is TRBJ2-5, the V gene TRBV7-2, with 8 bases fitting TRBD1. The germline CDR1 and CDR2 sequences are SGHTA and FQGNSA. V dropped 4 bases and J dropped 4; count of bases not matched to a gene: 8. The CDR3 is made up of 15 amino acids. The CDR3 loop reads CASSYRGSFTETQYF. The CDR3 DNA is TGTGCCAGCAGCTACAGGGGGAGTTTCACAGAGACCCAGTACTTC.

The chain employs TRBV10-3 and TRBJ2-1; D not certain. The CDR3 length is 15 residues. V was shortened by 0 bases and J by 4 bases, with 10 bases between the two germline ends. Germline V gives CDR1 ENHRY, CDR2 SYGVKD. CDR3 loop: CAISESGLMYNEQFF. The DNA of the CDR3 is TGTGCCATCAGTGAGTCGGGTCTGATGTACAATGAGCAGTTCTTC.

In this sample, this clonotype turned up once. V gene TRBV20-1 combines with J gene TRBJ2-5, with 7 bases aligning to TRBD1. The CDR3 loop spans 16 amino acids. The germline V gene has CDR1 DFQATT and CDR2 SNEGSKA (reference sequence). With V trimmed by 0 bases and J by 4 bases, 11 bases remained unmatched. This CDR3 is CSARDLSKGGLETQYF. In DNA form, the CDR3 reads TGCAGTGCTAGAGATTTGAGCAAAGGGGGCTTAGAGACCCAGTACTTC.

This clonotype came up a few times. The V and J genes are TRBV5-6 and TRBJ2-1; 12 bases line up with TRBD1. J lost 9 bases, V lost 5 bases, and 6 bases had no gene match. CDR1 and CDR2 from the germline V gene are SGHDT and YYEEEE. The length of the CDR3 is 14 residues. Written as DNA, the CDR3 is TGTGCCAGCAGTCCACGGGACAGGGGGCCTGAGCAGTTCTTC. The encoded protein is CASSPRDRGPEQFF.

This clonotype was detected a few times. The chain joins TRBV20-1 to TRBJ1-1; 8 bases match TRBD1. The CDR3 covers 13 residues. J lost 12 bases, V lost 0 bases, and 9 bases had no gene match. CDR1 is DFQATT, CDR2 SNEGSKA, per germline (reference sequence). The CDR3 DNA reads as TGCAGTGCTAGAGATCTCGGACAGGGATGGACTTTCTTT. Its translation is CSARDLGQGWTFF.

The sample holds many counts of this clonotype. The chain links TRBV12-3 or TRBV12-4 to TRBJ2-2; D might be TRBD2 (5 bases). CDR3 size: 14 residues. Trimming shortened V by 7 bases and J by 1 base, and 10 bases separated the two germline ends. The CDR3 region is CASTLGRNTGELFF. CDR3 nucleotides: TGTGCCAGCACCTTAGGGAGGAACACCGGGGAGCTGTTTTTT.

The V call is TRBV28, the J call TRBJ2-3; the match to TRBD2 covers 7 bases. Germline values: CDR1 MDHEN, CDR2 SYDVKM. The CDR3 runs to 14 residues. Unmatched junction bases numbered 13, after V lost 4 bases and J lost 12 bases. The DNA for the CDR3 is TGTGCCAGCAGTTACCAGCGGGATAAGGTGTCCCAGTATTTT. Encoded protein: CASSYQRDKVSQYF.

V and J are TRBV29-1 and TRBJ2-5, with D hard to call. With 3 bases removed from V and 7 bases from J, the gap between germline ends came to 12 bases. The CDR3 is 12 amino acids. The germline V gene has CDR1 SQVTM and CDR2 ANQGSEA. Here the CDR3 reads CSVDFPVGTQYF. The CDR3 nucleotides read TGCAGCGTTGATTTTCCCGTCGGGACCCAGTACTTC.

The chain couples TRBV9 to TRBJ2-5, with unresolved D. Germline CDR1 is SGDLS and CDR2 is YYNGEE. V shed 0 bases and J shed 10 bases, with 13 bases lying between them. The CDR3 loop spans 13 amino acids. DNA of the CDR3: TGTGCCAGCAGCGTAGGCGACCCGCCCCTCCAGTACTTC. It is translated as CASSVGDPPLQYF.

This clonotype was seen a few times. V is TRBV15 and J is TRBJ1-4; D not resolved. CDR1 and CDR2 from the germline V gene are LNHNV and YYDKDF (reference sequence). Trimming pared 0 bases from V and 10 bases from J, leaving 6 bases between. This CDR3 region has 12 residues. The CDR3 nucleotides read TGTGCCACCAGCAGAGATCGAGGAAAACTGTTTTTT. Its protein is CATSRDRGKLFF.

The V gene is TRBV29-1, the J gene TRBJ2-3; TRBD2 matches at 10 bases. With V trimmed by 4 bases and J by 9 bases, 7 bases remained unmatched. There are 13 residues in the CDR3. CDR1 and CDR2 from the germline V gene are SQVTM and ANQGSEA. CDR3 residues: CSVVGTSGATQYF. The CDR3 DNA follows: TGCAGCGTTGTGGGAACTAGCGGGGCCACGCAGTATTTT.

The chain combines TRBV5-1 with TRBJ2-2, with D perhaps matching TRBD1 or TRBD2 (5 bases each). Deletions cut 4 bases from V and 5 bases from J, with 12 bases between. CDR3 length: 14 amino acids. Germline V gene data show CDR1 as SGHRS and CDR2 as YFSETQ. CDR3 DNA: TGCGCCAGCAGCGAGGGGTCAGCGACCGGGGAGCTGTTTTTT. This encodes CASSEGSATGELFF.

This clonotype was observed at least ten times. This chain links TRBV4-2 with TRBJ1-2; no definite D call. This CDR3 has 11 amino acids. The germline V gene has CDR1 LGHNA and CDR2 YNFKEQ. Trimming took 0 bases from V and 6 from J, leaving 2 bases between them. In nucleotides, the CDR3 is TGTGCCAGCAGCCAAGATGATGGCTACACCTTC. This translates into CASSQDDGYTF.

This clonotype was counted many times. The rearrangement uses TRBV7-9 and TRBJ1-2; no clear D gene. The CDR3 extends over 14 amino acids. Germline V lookup: CDR1 SEHNR, CDR2 FQNEAQ (reference sequence). The V and J ends lost 1 base and 5 bases respectively, with 11 bases between them. The chain's CDR3 is CASSLGGVIYGYTF. The CDR3 DNA sequence: TGTGCCAGCAGCTTAGGAGGAGTGATTTATGGCTACACCTTC.

This clonotype came up a few times. V gene TRBV3-1 combines with J gene TRBJ1-6; a possible D gene is TRBD1 (5 bases). Germline V gene data show CDR1 as LGHDT and CDR2 as YNNKEL (reference sequence). The CDR3 is 13 amino acids. Trimming cost V 6 bases and J 8 bases, with 11 bases left between them. The CDR3 DNA follows: TGTGCCAGCAGTTTGGCGACAGATTCACCCCTCCACTTT. It translates to CASSLATDSPLHF. Full variable domain (outside the CDR3, taken from reference TRBV3-1 and TRBJ1-6): DTAVSQTPKYLVTQMGNDKSIKCEQNLGHDTMYWYKQDSKKFLKIMFSYNNKELIINETVPNRFSPKSPDKAHLNLHINSLELGDSAVYFCASSLATDSPLHFGNGTRLTVT.

V is TRBV7-6 and J is TRBJ2-3; D is tentatively TRBD1 or TRBD2 (5 bases each). Trimming stripped 1 base from V and 2 bases from J, with 16 bases between. The CDR3 covers 17 residues. Looked up from germline, CDR1 is SGHVS and CDR2 is FNYEAQ. CDR3 in DNA: TGTGCCAGCAGCTTAGTGGGACCACCATACTACACAGATACGCAGTATTTT. The encoded protein is CASSLVGPPYYTDTQYF.

This clonotype was recorded a few times. This sequence joins TRBV7-2 and TRBJ2-1; TRBD2 matches at 7 bases. Trimming cost V 7 bases and J 1 base; bases outside gene matches: 7. CDR3 length equals 15 residues. Per the germline V gene, CDR1 is SGHTA and CDR2 is FQGNSA. The CDR3 protein is CASTSGRGSYNEQFF. The CDR3 DNA is TGTGCCAGCACCTCTGGGCGGGGGTCCTACAATGAGCAGTTCTTC.

The chain recombines TRBV12-3 or TRBV12-4 with TRBJ2-2; 10 positions agree with TRBD2. The ends lost 4 bases at V and 6 bases at J; junction bases unmatched: 8. CDR3 size: 16 residues. CDR3 region: CASSSMGLAGAGELFF. For the CDR3, the DNA is TGTGCCAGCAGTTCTATGGGGCTAGCGGGAGCCGGGGAGCTGTTTTTT.

This clonotype occurred a few times. The chain is built from TRBV29-1 and TRBJ2-7; D possibly corresponds to TRBD2 (5 bases). The CDR3 extends over 13 amino acids. Germline V gene sequence: CDR1 SQVTM, CDR2 ANQGSEA. CDR3 coding DNA: TGCAGTCCTCAGCGAAGGCTAGCAGGAGGTCGGTACGTC. Translation: CSPQRRLAGGRYV.